These 21 T cell receptor beta chains share one sample of origin, sequenced in a study of cytomegalovirus exposure and HLA in healthy donors. The PCR used 60 Vbeta and 13 Jbeta primers. Generated by immunoSEQ multiplex PCR, the TCRdb table keeps only in-frame clones and is missing some. The sample has 120,000 or so clones, 70% to 85% seen once. Source material: PBMCs. The source of these receptors is a man under 40 in good health and CMV-seropositive.

The rearrangement joins TRBV6-5 to TRBJ2-3, with TRBD2 identical over 9 bases. The V and J ends lost 0 bases and 6 bases, in that order; junction bases with no gene match: 4. Germline-derived CDR1 and CDR2 are MNHEY and SVGAGI. This CDR3 spans 15 amino acids. The CDR3 DNA sequence: TGTGCCAGCAGTTACTCGATAGCGGGGGAGGATACGCAGTATTTT. Protein: CASSYSIAGEDTQYF.

On this clone: A read error may produce the germline difference seen at one junction end. The rearrangement joins TRBV6-5 to TRBJ1-1; 8 positions agree with TRBD1. Germline CDR1 and CDR2: MNHEY and SVGAGI. The CDR3 consists of 13 residues. CDR3 DNA sequence: TGTGCCAGCAGTTATTTGAGGGGACAGGAAGACTTTTTT. Amino acid sequence: CASSYLRGQEDFF.

This chain uses TRBV21-1 with TRBJ1-2; the tabulated D call, TRBD1, remains unverified against the DNA. TRBV21-1 is marked as a pseudogene. This CDR3 comprises 15 residues. The DNA of the CDR3 is TGTGCCATCAACCGCCGGGACAAATACTACTATGGCTACACCTTC. Protein product: CAINRRDKYYYGYTF.

CDR3 DNA: TGTGCCAGCAGCTTAGGGACAACTTTCTCTGGAAACACCATATATTTT. This sequence encodes CASSLGTTFSGNTIYF. The gene calls are TRBV7-9 and TRBJ1-3, with D tentatively TRBD1 (5 bases). The V gene's germline CDR1 is SEHNR and CDR2 FQNEAQ (reference sequence). There are 16 residues in the CDR3. V dropped 1 base and J dropped 0 bases, with 10 bases sitting between them.

Only one count was recorded for this clone. This sequence joins TRBV25-1 and TRBJ2-7; the D gene is possibly TRBD2 (6 bases). The CDR3 loop spans 15 amino acids. V was shortened by 4 bases and J by 0 bases, with 13 bases between the two germline ends. Germline V gives CDR1 MGHDK, CDR2 SYGVNS. The CDR3 DNA reads TGTGCCAGCAGTGGTGCGGGGCTGGGCTCCTACGAGCAGTACTTC. It translates to CASSGAGLGSYEQYF.

The V and J genes are TRBV5-5 and TRBJ2-3, with 7 bases aligning to TRBD2. J gave up 6 bases and V 1 base, and 2 bases lay outside the gene matches. Germline loops: CDR1 SGHKS, CDR2 YYEKEE (reference sequence). The CDR3 contains 13 residues. CDR3 nucleotide sequence: TGTGCCAGCAGCTTGAGGCGGGGGGATACGCAGTATTTT. This encodes CASSLRRGDTQYF. The entire variable domain, with the rest obtained from reference TRBV5-5 and TRBJ2-3, is as follows: DAGVTQSPTHLIKTRGQQVTLRCSPISGHKSVSWYQQVLGQGPQFIFQYYEKEERGRGNFPDRFSARQFPNYSSELNVNALLLGDSALYLCASSLRRGDTQYFGPGTRLTVL.

The chain employs TRBV7-6 and TRBJ2-7; 10 bases are shared with TRBD1. Trimming took 5 bases from V and 4 from J; bases not matched to a gene: 5. This CDR3 region has 14 residues. From germline, CDR1 is SGHVS and CDR2 FNYEAQ. CDR3 sequence reads: CASSPGTGVYEQYF. CDR3 nucleotide sequence: TGTGCCAGCAGCCCCGGGACAGGGGTATACGAGCAGTACTTC.

The V call is TRBV18, the J call TRBJ1-1; D unresolved. The V gene's germline CDR1 is KGHSH and CDR2 LQKENI. The CDR3 is made up of 15 amino acids. Trimming removed 9 bases at V and 1 base at J, with 18 bases between. CDR3 nucleotide sequence: TGTGCCAGTTTTGATTCTCGGGAGGGGAACACTGAAGCTTTCTTT. It encodes CASFDSREGNTEAFF.

This clone was seen a single time. V gene TRBV7-9 combines with J gene TRBJ2-5; 9 bases map to TRBD1. TRBJ2-7 matches the DNA end more closely, so the J call is doubtful. The CDR3 runs to 15 residues. Germline V gene data show CDR1 as SEHNR and CDR2 as FQNEAQ (reference sequence). The chain's CDR3 is CASSLGTGSSYEQYF. The CDR3 DNA is TGTGCCAGCAGCTTGGGGACAGGGTCTTCCTACGAGCAGTACTTC.

The gene calls are TRBV20-1 and TRBJ2-1; 7 bases line up with TRBD2. Germline lookup yields CDR1 DFQATT and CDR2 SNEGSKA (reference sequence). The CDR3 is 11 residues long. V was clipped by 6 bases and J by 9 bases; unmatched bases: 5. The CDR3 nucleotides read TGCAGTGCAAGCGGGGCCATTGAGCAGTTCTTC. Translating gives CSASGAIEQFF.

This rearrangement joins TRBV6-5 to TRBJ1-4; D is unresolved. In germline, CDR1 is MNHEY, CDR2 SVGAGI. Trimming took off 5 bases at V and 6 bases at J, with 13 bases between the two ends. This CDR3 has 14 amino acids. The CDR3 protein is CASSEVAEDEKLFF. CDR3 nucleotides: TGTGCCAGCAGTGAAGTGGCAGAGGATGAAAAACTGTTTTTT.

The chain joins TRBV30 to TRBJ1-4; D is unclear. Germline V gene data show CDR1 as GTSNPN and CDR2 as SVGIG (reference sequence). With 3 bases removed from V and 3 bases from J, the gap between germline ends came to 14 bases. The CDR3 runs to 15 residues. This chain's CDR3 is CAWRRQDGSNEKLFF. CDR3 DNA: TGTGCCTGGAGGCGACAAGATGGATCTAATGAAAAACTGTTTTTT.

This chain uses TRBV11-3 with TRBJ2-5; tentative D call: TRBD1 (7 bases). V gave up 5 bases and J gave up 4 bases, with 14 bases separating them. Germline loops: CDR1 SGHNT, CDR2 YENEEA. The CDR3 is 14 residues long. CDR3 DNA: TGTGCCAGCAGCCGAGGACAGGAGGGAGAGACCCAGTACTTC. It yields the protein CASSRGQEGETQYF.

The V gene is TRBV10-2, the J gene TRBJ2-5; 9 bases match TRBD1. The DNA matches TRBJ2-7 better at its end, which makes the J call doubtful. In germline, CDR1 is WSHSY, CDR2 SAAADI. CDR3 length: 14 amino acids. The CDR3 DNA sequence: TGCGCCAGCAGTGAGGACAGGGGGATAGACGAGCAGTACTTC. The encoded protein is CASSEDRGIDEQYF.

The gene calls are TRBV9 and TRBJ1-2; D ambiguous. Germline CDR1 and CDR2: SGDLS and YYNGEE. The CDR3 has 15 residues. The V gene lost 6 bases and the J gene lost 3 bases, with 18 bases spanning the gap. The chain's CDR3 is CASTPWAEIYYGYTF. CDR3 DNA: TGTGCCAGCACCCCGTGGGCAGAGATTTACTATGGCTACACCTTC.

The chain carries TRBV11-2 and TRBJ2-5; no clear D. V was pared by 2 bases and J by 2 bases, with 9 bases between. CDR1 and CDR2 (germline): SGHAT, FQNNGV. The CDR3 consists of 14 residues. The CDR3 bases are TGTGCCAGCAGCTTAAGACCGAGGCAAGAGACCCAGTACTTC. This codes for CASSLRPRQETQYF.

The V gene is TRBV19, the J gene TRBJ1-4; D perhaps matches TRBD1 (6 bases). Germline V gene sequence: CDR1 LNHDA, CDR2 SQIVND (reference sequence). The CDR3 is 15 amino acids. Trimming removed 3 bases at V and 6 bases at J, with 14 bases between. CDR3 DNA sequence: TGTGCCAGTAGTATTTACGGAAAGGGGGATGAAAAACTGTTTTTT. This gives the protein CASSIYGKGDEKLFF. The full variable domain, completed using reference TRBV19 and TRBJ1-4, is DGGITQSPKYLFRKEGQNVTLSCEQNLNHDAMYWYRQDPGQGLRLIYYSQIVNDFQKGDIAEGYSVSREKKESFPLTVTSAQKNPTAFYLCASSIYGKGDEKLFFGSGTQLSVL.

The chain couples TRBV4-1 to TRBJ2-2, with a possible D match to TRBD1 (6 bases). V was shortened by 4 bases and J by 5 bases, with 29 bases between the two germline ends. This CDR3 has 20 amino acids. Germline CDR1 reads MGHRA; CDR2 reads YSYEKL. The CDR3: CASSPRQMTSGAKVTGELFF. CDR3 bases: TGCGCCAGCAGCCCCAGGCAAATGACGTCAGGGGCGAAAGTAACCGGGGAGCTGTTTTTT.

The chain is built from TRBV7-3 and TRBJ1-2, with 9 bases fitting TRBD1. The CDR3 runs 14 residues. The J segment lost 9 bases and the V segment lost 5 bases, leaving 10 bases of the junction unmatched. Germline loops: CDR1 SGHTA, CDR2 FQGTGA. The CDR3 DNA is TGTGCCAGCAGCCTTACAGGGGGCGGGGACAGCTACACCTTC. This encodes CASSLTGGGDSYTF. Full variable domain (outside the CDR3, taken from reference TRBV7-3 and TRBJ1-2): GAGVSQTPSNKVTEKGKYVELRCDPISGHTALYWYRQSLGQGPEFLIYFQGTGAADDSGLPNDRFFAVRPEGSVSTLKIQRTERGDSAVYLCASSLTGGGDSYTFGSGTRLTVV.

The chain joins TRBV9 to TRBJ2-3, with 11 bases that match TRBD2. V was pared by 2 bases and J by 3 bases, with 8 bases of the junction left unmatched. The CDR3 contains 17 residues. The germline gives CDR1 SGDLS, CDR2 YYNGEE. CDR3 coding DNA: TGTGCCAGCAGCGTCCCTAGCGGGGGGCATATAACAGATACGCAGTATTTT. Translation gives CASSVPSGGHITDTQYF.

This clone was recorded only once. The genes are TRBV9 and TRBJ1-1; 8 nucleotides match TRBD1. The junction had 9 bases not matched to a gene; V was cut back by 4 bases and J by 4 bases. The CDR3 runs 15 residues. CDR1 is SGDLS and CDR2 is YYNGEE in the germline V gene. CDR3 sequence (DNA): TGTGCCAGCAGCACATGGACAGGGATGAGCACTGAAGCTTTCTTT. This codes for CASSTWTGMSTEAFF.